This T cell receptor beta chain was profiled in a study of CD8+CD57+ T cells in acquired aplastic anemia. Using genomic DNA as the template, TCR beta VDJ and CDR3 profiling was carried out. TCRdb analysed the reads with MiXCR anew, one entry per CDR3 protein. The sample shows 250,000 to 350,000 distinct CDR3 sequences, 45% to 70% of them seen only once. There are 14 residues in the CDR3. V lost 2 bases and J lost 3, with 11 bases in between. Germline V gene sequence: CDR1 SGHDN, CDR2 FVKESK. Sequencing was performed on sorted CD4+, CD8+, or CD8+CD57+ T cells (not recorded which) from PBMCs. The sequence was obtained from a human donor with severe aplastic anemia or a healthy control (not recorded which). V usage is TRBV14 and J usage is TRBJ2-7; D possibly corresponds to TRBD2 (5 bases). In DNA, the CDR3 is TGTGCCAGCAGCCAACTGACGGGAAGCTACGAGCAGTACTTC. Encoded protein: CASSQLTGSYEQYF.